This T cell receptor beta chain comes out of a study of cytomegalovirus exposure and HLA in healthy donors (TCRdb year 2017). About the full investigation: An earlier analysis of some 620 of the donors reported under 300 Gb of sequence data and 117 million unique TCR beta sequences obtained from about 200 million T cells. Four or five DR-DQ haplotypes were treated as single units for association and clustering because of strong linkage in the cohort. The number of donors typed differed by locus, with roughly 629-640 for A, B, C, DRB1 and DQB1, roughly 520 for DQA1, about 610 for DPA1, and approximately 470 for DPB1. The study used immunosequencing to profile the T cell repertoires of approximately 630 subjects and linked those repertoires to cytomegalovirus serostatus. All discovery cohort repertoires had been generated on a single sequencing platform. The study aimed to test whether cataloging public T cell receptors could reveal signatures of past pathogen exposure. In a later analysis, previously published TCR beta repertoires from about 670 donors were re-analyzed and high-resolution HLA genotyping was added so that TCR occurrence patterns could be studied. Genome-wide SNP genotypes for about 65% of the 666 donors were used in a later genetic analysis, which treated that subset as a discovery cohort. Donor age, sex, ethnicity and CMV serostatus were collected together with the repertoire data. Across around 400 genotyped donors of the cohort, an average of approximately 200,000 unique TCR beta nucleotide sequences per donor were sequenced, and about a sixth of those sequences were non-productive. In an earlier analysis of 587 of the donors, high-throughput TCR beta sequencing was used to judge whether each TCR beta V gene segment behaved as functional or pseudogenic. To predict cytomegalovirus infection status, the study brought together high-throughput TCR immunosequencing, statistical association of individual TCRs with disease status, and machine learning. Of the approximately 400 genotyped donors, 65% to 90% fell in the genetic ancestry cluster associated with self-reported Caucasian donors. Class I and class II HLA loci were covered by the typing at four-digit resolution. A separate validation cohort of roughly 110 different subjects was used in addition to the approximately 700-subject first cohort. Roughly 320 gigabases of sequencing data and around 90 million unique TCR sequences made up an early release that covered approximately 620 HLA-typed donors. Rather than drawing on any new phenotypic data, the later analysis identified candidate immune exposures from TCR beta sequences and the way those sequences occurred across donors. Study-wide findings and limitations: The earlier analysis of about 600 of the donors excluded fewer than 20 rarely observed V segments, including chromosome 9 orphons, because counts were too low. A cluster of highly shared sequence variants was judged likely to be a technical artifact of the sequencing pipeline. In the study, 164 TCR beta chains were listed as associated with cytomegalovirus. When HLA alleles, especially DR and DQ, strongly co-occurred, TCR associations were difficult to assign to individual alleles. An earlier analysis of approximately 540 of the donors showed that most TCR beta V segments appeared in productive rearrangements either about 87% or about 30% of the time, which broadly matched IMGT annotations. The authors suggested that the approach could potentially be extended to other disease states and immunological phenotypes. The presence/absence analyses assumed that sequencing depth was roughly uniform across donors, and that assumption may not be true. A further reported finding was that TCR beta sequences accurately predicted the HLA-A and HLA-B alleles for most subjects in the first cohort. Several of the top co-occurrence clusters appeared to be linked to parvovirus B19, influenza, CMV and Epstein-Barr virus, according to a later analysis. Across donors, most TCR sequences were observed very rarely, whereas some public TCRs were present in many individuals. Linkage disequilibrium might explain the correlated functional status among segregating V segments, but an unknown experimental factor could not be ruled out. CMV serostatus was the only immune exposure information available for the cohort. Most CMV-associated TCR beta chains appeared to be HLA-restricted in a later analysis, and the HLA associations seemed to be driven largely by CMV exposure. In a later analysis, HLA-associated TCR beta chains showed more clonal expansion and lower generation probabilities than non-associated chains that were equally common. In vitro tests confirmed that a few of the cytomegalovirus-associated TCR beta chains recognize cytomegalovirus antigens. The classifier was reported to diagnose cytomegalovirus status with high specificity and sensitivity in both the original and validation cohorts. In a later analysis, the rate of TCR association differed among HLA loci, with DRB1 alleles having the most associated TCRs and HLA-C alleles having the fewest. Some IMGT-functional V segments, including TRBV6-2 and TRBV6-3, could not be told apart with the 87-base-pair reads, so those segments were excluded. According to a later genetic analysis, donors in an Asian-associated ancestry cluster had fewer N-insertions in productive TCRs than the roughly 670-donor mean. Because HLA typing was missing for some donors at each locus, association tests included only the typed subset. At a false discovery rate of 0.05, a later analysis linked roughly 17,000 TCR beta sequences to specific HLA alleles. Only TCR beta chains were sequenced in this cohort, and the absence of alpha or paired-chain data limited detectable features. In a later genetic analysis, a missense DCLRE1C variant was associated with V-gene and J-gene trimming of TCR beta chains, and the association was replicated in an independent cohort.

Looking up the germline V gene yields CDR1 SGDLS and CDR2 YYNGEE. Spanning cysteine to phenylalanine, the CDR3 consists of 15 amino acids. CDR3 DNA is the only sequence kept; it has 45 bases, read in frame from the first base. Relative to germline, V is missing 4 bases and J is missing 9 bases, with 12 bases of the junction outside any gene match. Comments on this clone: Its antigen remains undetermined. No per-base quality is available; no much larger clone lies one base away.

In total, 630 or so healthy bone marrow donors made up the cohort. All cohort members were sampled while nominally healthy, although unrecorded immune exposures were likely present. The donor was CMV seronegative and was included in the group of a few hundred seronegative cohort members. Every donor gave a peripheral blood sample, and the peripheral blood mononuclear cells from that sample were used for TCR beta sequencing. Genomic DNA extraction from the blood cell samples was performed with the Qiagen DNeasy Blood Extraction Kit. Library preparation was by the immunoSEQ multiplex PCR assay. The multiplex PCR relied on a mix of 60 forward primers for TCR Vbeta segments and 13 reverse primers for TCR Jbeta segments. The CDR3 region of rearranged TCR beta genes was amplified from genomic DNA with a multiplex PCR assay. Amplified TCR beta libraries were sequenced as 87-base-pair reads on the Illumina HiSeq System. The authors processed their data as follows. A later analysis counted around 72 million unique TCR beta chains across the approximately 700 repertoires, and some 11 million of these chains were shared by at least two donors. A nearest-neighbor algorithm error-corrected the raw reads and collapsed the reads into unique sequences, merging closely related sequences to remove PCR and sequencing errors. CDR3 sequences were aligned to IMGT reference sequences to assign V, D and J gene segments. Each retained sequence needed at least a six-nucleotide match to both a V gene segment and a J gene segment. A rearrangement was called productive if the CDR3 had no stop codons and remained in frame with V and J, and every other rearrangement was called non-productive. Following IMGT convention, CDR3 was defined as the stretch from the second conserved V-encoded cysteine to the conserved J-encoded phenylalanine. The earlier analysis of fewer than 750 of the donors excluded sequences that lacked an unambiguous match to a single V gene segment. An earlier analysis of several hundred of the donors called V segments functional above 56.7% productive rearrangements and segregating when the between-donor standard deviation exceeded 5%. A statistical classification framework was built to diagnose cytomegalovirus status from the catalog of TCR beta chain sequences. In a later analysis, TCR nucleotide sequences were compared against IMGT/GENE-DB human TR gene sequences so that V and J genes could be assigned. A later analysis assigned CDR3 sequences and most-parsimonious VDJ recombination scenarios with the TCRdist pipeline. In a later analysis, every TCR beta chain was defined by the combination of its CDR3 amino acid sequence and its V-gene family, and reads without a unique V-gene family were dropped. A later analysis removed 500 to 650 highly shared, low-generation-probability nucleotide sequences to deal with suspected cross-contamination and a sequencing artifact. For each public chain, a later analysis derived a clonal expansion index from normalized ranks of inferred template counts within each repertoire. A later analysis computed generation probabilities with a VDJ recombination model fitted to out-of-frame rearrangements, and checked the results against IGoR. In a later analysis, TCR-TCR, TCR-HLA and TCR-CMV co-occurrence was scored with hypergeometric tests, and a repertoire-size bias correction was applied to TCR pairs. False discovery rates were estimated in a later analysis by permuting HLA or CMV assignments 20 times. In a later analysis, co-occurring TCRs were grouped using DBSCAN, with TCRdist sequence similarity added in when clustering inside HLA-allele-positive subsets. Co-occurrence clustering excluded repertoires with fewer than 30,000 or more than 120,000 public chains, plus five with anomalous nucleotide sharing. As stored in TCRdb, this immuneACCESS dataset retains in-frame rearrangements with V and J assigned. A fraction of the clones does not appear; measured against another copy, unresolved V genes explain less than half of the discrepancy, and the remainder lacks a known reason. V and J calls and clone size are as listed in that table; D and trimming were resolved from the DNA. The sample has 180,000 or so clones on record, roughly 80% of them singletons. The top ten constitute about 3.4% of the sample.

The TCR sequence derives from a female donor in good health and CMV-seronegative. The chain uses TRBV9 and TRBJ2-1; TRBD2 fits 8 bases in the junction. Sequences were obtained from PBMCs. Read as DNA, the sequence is TGTGCCAGCAGCCCCCGTGCAATCCGGGAGGGTGAGCAGTTCTTC. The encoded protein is CASSPRAIREGEQFF. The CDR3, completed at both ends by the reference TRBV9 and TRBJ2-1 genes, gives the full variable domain DSGVTQTPKHLITATGQRVTLRCSPRSGDLSVYWYQQSLDQGLQFLIQYYNGEERAKGNILERFSAQQFPDLHSELNLSSLELGDSALYFCASSPRAIREGEQFFGPGTRLTVL.